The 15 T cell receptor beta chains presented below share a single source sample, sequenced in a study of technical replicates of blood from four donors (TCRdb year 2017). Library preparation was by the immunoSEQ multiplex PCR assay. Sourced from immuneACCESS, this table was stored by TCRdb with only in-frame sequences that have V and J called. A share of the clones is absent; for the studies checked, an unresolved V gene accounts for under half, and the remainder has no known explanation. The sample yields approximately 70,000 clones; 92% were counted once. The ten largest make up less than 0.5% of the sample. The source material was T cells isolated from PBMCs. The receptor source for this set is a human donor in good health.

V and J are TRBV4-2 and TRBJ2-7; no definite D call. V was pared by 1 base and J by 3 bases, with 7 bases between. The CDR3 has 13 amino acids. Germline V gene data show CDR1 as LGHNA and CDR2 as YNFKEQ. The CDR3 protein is CASSQASGYEQYF. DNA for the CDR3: TGTGCCAGCAGCCAAGCCTCAGGCTACGAGCAGTACTTC.

CDR3 in amino acids: CASSLETSGTFYNEQFF. CDR3 bases: TGCGCCAGCAGCTTGGAGACTAGCGGGACCTTCTACAATGAGCAGTTCTTC. The chain couples TRBV5-1 to TRBJ2-1; 11 bases align to TRBD2. Trimming removed 0 bases from V and 3 bases from J; junction bases left unmatched: 5. Per the germline V gene, CDR1 is SGHRS and CDR2 is YFSETQ. CDR3 length: 17 residues. Filled out from reference TRBV5-1 and TRBJ2-1, the complete variable domain reads KAGVTQTPRYLIKTRGQQVTLSCSPISGHRSVSWYQQTPGQGLQFLFEYFSETQRNKGNFPGRFSGRQFSNSRSEMNVSTLELGDSALYLCASSLETSGTFYNEQFFGPGTRLTVL.

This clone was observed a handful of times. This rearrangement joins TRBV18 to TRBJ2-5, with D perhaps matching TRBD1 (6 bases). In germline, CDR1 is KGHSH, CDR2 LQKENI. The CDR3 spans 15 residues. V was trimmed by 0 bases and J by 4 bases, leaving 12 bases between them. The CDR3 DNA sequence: TGTGCCAGCTCACCACCGCCCAGGGGTGGAGAGACCCAGTACTTC. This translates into CASSPPPRGGETQYF.

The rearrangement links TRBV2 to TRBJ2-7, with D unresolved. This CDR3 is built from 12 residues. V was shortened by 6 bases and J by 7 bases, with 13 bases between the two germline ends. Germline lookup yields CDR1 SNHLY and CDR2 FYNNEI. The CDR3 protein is CASSITPSEQYF. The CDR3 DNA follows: TGTGCCAGCAGCATCACCCCGAGTGAGCAGTACTTC.

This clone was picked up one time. The CDR3 protein is CASVTGGTRTEAFF. The CDR3 DNA is TGCGCCAGCGTGACAGGGGGTACTCGTACTGAAGCTTTCTTT. The chain recombines TRBV10-2 with TRBJ1-1, with 9 bases matching TRBD1. The V and J ends lost 8 bases and 5 bases, in that order; junction bases with no gene match: 9. Germline values: CDR1 WSHSY, CDR2 SAAADI. CDR3 length: 14 amino acids.

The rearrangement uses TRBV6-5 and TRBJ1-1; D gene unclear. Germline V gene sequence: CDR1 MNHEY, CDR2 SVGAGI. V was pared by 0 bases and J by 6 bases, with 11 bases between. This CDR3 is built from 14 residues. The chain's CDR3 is CASSYSTGLAEAFF. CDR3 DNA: TGTGCCAGCAGTTACTCGACCGGGTTGGCTGAAGCTTTCTTT.

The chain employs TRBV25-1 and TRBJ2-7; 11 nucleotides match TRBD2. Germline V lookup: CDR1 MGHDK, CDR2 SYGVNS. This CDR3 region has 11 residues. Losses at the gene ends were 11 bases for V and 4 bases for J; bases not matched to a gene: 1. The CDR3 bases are TGTGCCTCTAGCGGGAGGTACGAGCAGTACTTC. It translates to CASSGRYEQYF.

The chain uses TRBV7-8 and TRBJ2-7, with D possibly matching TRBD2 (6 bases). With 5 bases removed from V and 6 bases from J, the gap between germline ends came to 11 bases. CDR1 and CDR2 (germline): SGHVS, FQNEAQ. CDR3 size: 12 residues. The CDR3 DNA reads TGTGCCAGCAGCCTGGGCGGGGTCGAGCAGTACTTC. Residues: CASSLGGVEQYF.

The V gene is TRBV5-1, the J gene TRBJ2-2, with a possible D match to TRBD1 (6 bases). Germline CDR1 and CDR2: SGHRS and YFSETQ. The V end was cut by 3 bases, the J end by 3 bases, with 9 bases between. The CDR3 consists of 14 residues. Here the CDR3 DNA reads TGCGCCAGCAGCTACAGGGTCGACACCGGGGAGCTGTTTTTT. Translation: CASSYRVDTGELFF.

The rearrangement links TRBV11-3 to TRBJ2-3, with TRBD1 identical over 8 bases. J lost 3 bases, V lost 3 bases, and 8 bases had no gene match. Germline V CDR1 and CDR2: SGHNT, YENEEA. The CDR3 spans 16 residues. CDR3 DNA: TGTGCCAGCAGCTTCAGGGGGCTGAGGTTAACAGATACGCAGTATTTT. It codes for CASSFRGLRLTDTQYF.

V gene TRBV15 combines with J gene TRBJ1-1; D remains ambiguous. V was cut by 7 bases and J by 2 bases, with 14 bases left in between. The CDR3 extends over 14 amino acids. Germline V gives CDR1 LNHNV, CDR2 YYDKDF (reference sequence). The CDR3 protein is CATNPGVDNTEAFF. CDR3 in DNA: TGTGCCACCAATCCCGGGGTGGACAACACTGAAGCTTTCTTT.

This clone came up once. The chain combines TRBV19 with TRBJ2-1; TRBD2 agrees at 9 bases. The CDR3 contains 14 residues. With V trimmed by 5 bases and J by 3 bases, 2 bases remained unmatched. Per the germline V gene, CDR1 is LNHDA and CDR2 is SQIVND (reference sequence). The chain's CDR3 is CASSASGDYNEQFF. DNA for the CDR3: TGTGCCAGTAGTGCTAGCGGGGACTACAATGAGCAGTTCTTC.

The CDR3 region has the DNA TGTGCCAGCAGCTTAGACCCCTCTTCCTACAATGAGCAGTTCTTC. It yields the protein CASSLDPSSYNEQFF. The V and J genes are TRBV11-2 and TRBJ2-1; D gene uncertain. CDR1 is SGHAT, CDR2 FQNNGV, per germline. V lost 0 bases, J lost 1 base, and 7 bases lay in between. The CDR3 has 15 amino acids.

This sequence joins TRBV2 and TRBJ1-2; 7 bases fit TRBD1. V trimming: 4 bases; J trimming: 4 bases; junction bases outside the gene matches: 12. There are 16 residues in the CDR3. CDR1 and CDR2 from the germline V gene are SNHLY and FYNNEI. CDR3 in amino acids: CASSAGTDIFLYGYTF. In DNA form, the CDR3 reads TGTGCCAGCAGTGCTGGGACAGACATCTTTCTCTATGGCTACACCTTC.

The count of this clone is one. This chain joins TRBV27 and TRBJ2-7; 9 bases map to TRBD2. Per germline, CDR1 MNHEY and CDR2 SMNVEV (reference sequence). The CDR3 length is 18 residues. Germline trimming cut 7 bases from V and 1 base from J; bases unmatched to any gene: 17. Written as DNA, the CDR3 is TGTGCCAGCAAACGAAGTGGACTAGCGAACGTGCCGTCCTACGAGCAGTACTTC. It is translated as CASKRSGLANVPSYEQYF.